This passage covers 5 T cell receptor beta chains from one sample sequenced in a study of CD8 T cells in ankylosing spondylitis. TCRdb re-called the 5' RACE reads through MiXCR, storing one row per CDR3 protein. The sample shows roughly 150,000 distinct CDR3 sequences, around 32% of them seen only once. Sequenced input: synovial fluid, either unsorted or a sorted T cell fraction (not recorded which). The receptor set was obtained from a male donor with ankylosing spondylitis.

This chain connects TRBV18 to TRBJ2-3; tentatively, D is TRBD1 (7 bases). This CDR3 comprises 15 residues. Per germline, CDR1 KGHSH and CDR2 LQKENI. The V end lost 3 bases, the J end lost 7 bases, and 17 bases lay between the germline ends. CDR3 protein: CASSPSGGGANTQYF. The CDR3, as DNA: TGTGCCAGCTCACCCTCTGGAGGGGGCGCTAATACGCAGTATTTT.

In nucleotides, the CDR3 is TGTGCCAGCAGTCGAGGGACCGCCAATTCACCCCTCCACTTT. It is translated as CASSRGTANSPLHF. This rearrangement joins TRBV2 to TRBJ1-6; D is perhaps TRBD1 (5 bases). The germline V and J ends were trimmed by 5 bases and 7 bases, with 12 bases remaining between them. CDR3 size: 14 residues. CDR1 and CDR2 (germline): SNHLY, FYNNEI.

This clonotype turned up a few times. CDR3 region: CASSAGTRYQETQYF. CDR3 bases: TGTGCCAGCAGCGCCGGGACTAGGTACCAAGAGACCCAGTACTTC. V gene TRBV7-2 combines with J gene TRBJ2-5, with 8 bases fitting TRBD2. V lost 5 bases and J lost 0; bases outside the gene matches: 5. CDR3 length equals 15 residues. In germline, CDR1 is SGHTA, CDR2 FQGNSA.

The chain recombines TRBV4-3 with TRBJ2-7, with D possibly TRBD2 on 6 matching bases. From germline, CDR1 is LGHNA and CDR2 YSLEER. The germline V and J ends were trimmed by 4 bases and 1 base, with 14 bases remaining between them. The length of the CDR3 is 15 residues. The CDR3 loop reads CASSRLLEGSYEQYF. The DNA for the CDR3 is TGCGCCAGCAGCCGACTTTTGGAGGGGTCCTACGAGCAGTACTTC.

This rearrangement joins TRBV7-9 to TRBJ1-4; unclear D gene. Germline-derived CDR1 and CDR2 are SEHNR and FQNEAQ (reference sequence). This CDR3 spans 13 amino acids. The ends were cut back, 4 bases at V and 8 bases at J, with 11 bases in the middle. Here the CDR3 DNA reads TGTGCCAGCAGCTCACAAGGACTCGAAAAACTGTTTTTT. Protein: CASSSQGLEKLFF. Drawing the rest from reference TRBV7-9 and TRBJ1-4, the complete variable domain is DTGVSQNPRHKITKRGQNVTFRCDPISEHNRLYWYRQTLGQGPEFLTYFQNEAQLEKSRLLSDRFSAERPKGSFSTLEIQRTEQGDSAMYLCASSSQGLEKLFFGSGTQLSVL.